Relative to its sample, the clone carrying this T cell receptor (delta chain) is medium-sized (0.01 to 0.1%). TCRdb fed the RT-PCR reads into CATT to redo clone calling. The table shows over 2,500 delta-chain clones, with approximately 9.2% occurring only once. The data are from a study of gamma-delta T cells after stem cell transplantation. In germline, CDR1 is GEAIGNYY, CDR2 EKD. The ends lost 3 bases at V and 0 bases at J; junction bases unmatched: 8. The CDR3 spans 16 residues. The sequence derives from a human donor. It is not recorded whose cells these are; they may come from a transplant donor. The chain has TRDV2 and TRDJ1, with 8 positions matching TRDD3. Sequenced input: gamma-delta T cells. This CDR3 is CACDVKLGDNTDKLIF. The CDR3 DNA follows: TGTGCCTGTGACGTTAAGCTGGGGGACAACACCGATAAACTCATCTTT.